This TCR beta chain was captured in a study of molecular identifiers for immune sequencing clone quantification. The length of the CDR3 is 15 residues. Trimming removed 0 bases from V and 2 bases from J; junction bases left unmatched: 4. Germline V gene sequence: CDR1 MNHEY, CDR2 SVGAGI. TCRdb reanalysed the PCR reads using MiXCR and keeps one entry per CDR3 protein. The profile shows about 510,000 distinct CDR3 sequences, roughly 24% of them singletons. Sequenced input: naive CD8+ T cells from blood, with Jurkat cell RNA spiked in. Described subset: FACS-sorted CD8+CD4-CCR7+CD45RA+ naive T cells. This chain joins TRBV6-5 and TRBJ2-7; 7 nucleotides align to TRBD2. This TCR derives from a human donor in good health. Some libraries in this study had Jurkat cell RNA spiked in. CDR3 region: CASSYSRGGAYEQYF. Written as DNA, the CDR3 is TGTGCCAGCAGTTACTCGCGTGGGGGGGCCTACGAGCAGTACTTC.